This T cell receptor beta chain was identified during a study of cytomegalovirus exposure and HLA in healthy donors. Comments on this clone: The antigen is unknown.

Study-level findings and limits: Presence/absence analyses assumed roughly uniform sequencing depth across donors. A later analysis showed that HLA-associated TCR beta chains had undergone more clonal expansion than equally common others. Among immune exposure information, only CMV serostatus was available.

Each donor was nominally healthy when sampled (though unrecorded immune exposures were likely). The CDR3 spans 16 residues. In germline, CDR1 is MGHDK, CDR2 SYGVNS. 60 Vbeta and 13 Jbeta primers were used in PCR. Assay used: immunoSEQ multiplex PCR; TCRdb lists only in-frame clones, some missing. The table lists approximately 130,000 clones. The TCR sequence derives from an older woman in good health and CMV-seronegative. The sample consisted of PBMCs. The V gene is TRBV25-1, the J gene TRBJ2-5; possible D gene TRBD1, 6 bases. The DNA end favors TRBJ2-7, so the J call may be wrong. CDR3 protein: CASSDPLITGFHEQYF. Written as DNA, the CDR3 is TGTGCCAGCAGTGACCCCCTGATAACAGGGTTCCACGAGCAGTACTTC.